The 6 T cell receptor beta chains listed next were all sequenced from one sample in a study of T cells in Graves' hyperthyroidism and ophthalmopathy. Amplification of TCR beta CDR3 regions used RNA as the template. The TCR CDR3 was amplified in a first-round RT-PCR using the HTBI primer set. MiXCR was run by TCRdb on the multiplex PCR reads, yielding one entry per CDR3 protein. Here the sample spans around 690,000 distinct CDR3 sequences, about a fifth being singletons. The material sequenced was blood. These receptors were taken from a man aged 30 to 45 with Graves' ophthalmopathy.

This clonotype was counted many times. The chain joins TRBV11-2 to TRBJ2-4; the D call may be TRBD1 or TRBD2 (5 bases each). Germline V gene data show CDR1 as SGHAT and CDR2 as FQNNGV. This CDR3 comprises 16 residues. Deletions cut 4 bases from V and 0 bases from J, with 13 bases between. As DNA, the CDR3 is TGTGCCAGCAGCTCCCTAGAGGGGTTAGCCAAAAACATTCAGTACTTC. Amino acids: CASSSLEGLAKNIQYF. Drawing the rest from reference TRBV11-2 and TRBJ2-4, the complete variable domain is EAGVAQSPRYKIIEKRQSVAFWCNPISGHATLYWYQQILGQGPKLLIQFQNNGVVDDSQLPKDRFSAERLKGVDSTLKIQPAKLEDSAVYLCASSSLEGLAKNIQYFGAGTRLSVL.

This clonotype was counted between two and nine times. The chain joins TRBV5-1 to TRBJ2-7; 7 bases match TRBD1. The CDR3 extends over 14 amino acids. In germline, CDR1 is SGHRS, CDR2 YFSETQ. After removal of 4 bases from V and 2 bases from J, the junction contained 6 bases not matched to a gene. CDR3 in amino acids: CASSRGTDAYEQYF. The CDR3 region has the DNA TGCGCCAGCAGCCGAGGGACAGACGCCTACGAGCAGTACTTC.

The chain combines TRBV28 with TRBJ2-5; D is ambiguous. The CDR3 consists of 14 residues. Germline CDR1 MDHEN, CDR2 SYDVKM. Trimming took off 6 bases at V and 2 bases at J, with 13 bases between the two ends. CDR3 coding DNA: TGTGCCAGCAGGTCCCCCCATCGACAAGAGACCCAGTACTTC. It encodes CASRSPHRQETQYF.

CDR3 in amino acids: CASRPSGEWKLFF. The CDR3 DNA reads TGTGCCAGCAGGCCTTCCGGGGAGTGGAAACTGTTTTTT. The rearrangement uses TRBV6-1 and TRBJ1-4; no firm D call. The CDR3 totals 13 residues. V was clipped by 6 bases and J by 11 bases, with 16 bases between them. The germline CDR1 and CDR2 sequences are MNHNS and SASEGT.

In this sample, this clonotype turned up a few times. The V call is TRBV7-8, the J call TRBJ2-2, with 11 bases aligning to TRBD1. The CDR3 covers 16 residues. The germline V gene encodes CDR1 SGHVS and CDR2 FQNEAQ. Trimming at V came to 2 bases and at J to 8 bases, leaving 7 bases not matched to a gene. The CDR3 bases are TGTGCCAGCAGCTTATACATCGGGACAGGGGGAGGGGAGCTGTTTTTT. Its translation: CASSLYIGTGGGELFF.

The sample holds a few counts of this clonotype. This sequence joins TRBV12-3 or TRBV12-4 and TRBJ2-7, with 8 bases matching TRBD2. CDR3 length: 14 amino acids. Losses at the gene ends were 7 bases for V and 7 bases for J; bases not matched to a gene: 12. CDR3: CASTRGSGMMEQYF. The CDR3 coding sequence is TGTGCCAGCACCCGGGGTAGCGGGATGATGGAGCAGTACTTC.